This TCR beta chain was sequenced during a study of beta chain features in type 1 diabetes (dated by TCRdb to the late 2010s). About the full investigation: No differences in mean age, gender distribution, total cell number or subset yield were found between patients and healthy donors. A total of about 100,000,000 sorted cells were examined across all samples, and RNA yield correlated strongly with the number of cells per subset. In the study, TCRB repertoires of sorted circulating CD4+ T cell subsets from recently diagnosed type 1 diabetes patients were compared with those of matched healthy donors. Naive and central memory subsets were obtained from all 30 or so donors, but regulatory and stem cell-like memory subsets were isolated from only 8 patients and roughly 8 healthy donors.

The entire isolated RNA was reverse transcribed using the High Capacity cDNA Reverse Transcription Kit, and thus expressed TCRB transcripts were sequenced. Naive, central memory and regulatory T cell samples underwent deep immunoSEQ sequencing, averaging around 3.6 million total reads per sample. Sorted cells were lysed in RLT buffer, and RNA was extracted using DNase-treated RNeasy Micro or Mini kits according to cell number. To prevent cross-contamination, each cell subset was processed individually, whereas patient and healthy donor samples were processed jointly. TCRB sequences were amplified from cDNA with the immunoSEQ multiplex PCR, producing 87-bp fragments spanning the CDR3 region. Amplicons were sequenced on the Illumina HiSeq platform. The study's processing was this. Synthetic template baselines were used to correct PCR bias computationally, reads within Hamming distance 2 were collapsed together, and singletons that could not be merged were discarded. Reads were aligned to IMGT to assign V, D and J genes, CDR3 length, and insertions or deletions at six rearrangement sites. Within each subset, clonotype counts were normalized to sorted cell number, and only after that were true diversity and Gini coefficients computed with the tcR R package. The overlap coefficient, calculated on TCRB nucleotide sequences, was used to measure repertoire sharing. Out-of-frame TCRB sequences from naive cells were analyzed to stand in for the pre-selection repertoire. The source is immuneACCESS, and TCRdb retained only in-frame sequences with V and J called. Part of the clones is not carried over; for the studies checked, unresolved V genes explain less than half of this, and the remainder is unexplained. V and J calls and clone size follow that table, whereas D and trimming were derived from the DNA. This sample holds some 660,000 clones; roughly 13% were observed only once. The top ten constitute approximately 0.043% of the sample.

The full study reports these points: Naive, central memory and regulatory TCRB repertoires appeared to be more alike among patients than among healthy donors. HLA sub-analyses involved small numbers of individuals, so any influence of HLA type on TCRB rearrangement remained unresolved. PCR might favor shorter templates, but patient and control samples were amplified and corrected together, so any skew would affect both groups equally. At VDJ recombination sites, patients with type 1 diabetes made fewer insertions and deleted more nucleotides, a pattern implying thymic rearrangement abnormalities. Sequencing cDNA rather than genomic DNA could over-represent highly expressing activated cells, although activation and CD3 levels did not differ between groups. Type 1 diabetes patients showed a moderate but significant shortening of TCRB CDR3 length in all four CD4+ subsets.

Taken from the germline V gene (reference sequence), the CDR1 and CDR2 loops are MNHEY and SMNVEV. Including cysteine and phenylalanine, the CDR3 has 17 amino acids. Only the CDR3 region is kept as DNA, spanning 51 bases read in frame from base 1. V loses 8 bases at its end and J loses 2 bases; junction bases beyond the gene matches: 16. Each donor gave one peripheral blood draw, roughly 120 mL on average, collected into heparinised tubes. Using a panel that included CD45RO, CCR7, CD25, CD127, CD95 and CD27, naive, central memory, regulatory and stem cell-like memory CD4+ T cells were sorted on a BD FACSAria II. A purity above 98% was achieved for all sorted populations. PBMCs were isolated immediately by Lymphoprep density gradient centrifugation and stained directly without culture. So that batch effects would be minimized, each experiment stained and sorted samples in pairs, pairing one healthy donor with one patient.

This clone appeared once. Its antigen specificity is not known. Per-nucleotide qualities are absent, and no much larger clonotype sits a single base away. The receptor comes from a man aged 18-30 years with type 1 diabetes. The sample consisted of naive CD4+ T cells from blood. The cell subset or site tag for this specimen amounts to: true naive CD4+ T cells. The chain is encoded by TRBV27 joined to TRBJ2-5; 8 nucleotides in the junction match TRBD1. At the DNA level, the sequence is TGTGCCAGCGGTCGAGGGGGACAGGTTGCGCAACAAGAGACCCAGTACTTC. The encoded protein is CASGRGGQVAQQETQYF.